Listed here is a single T cell receptor beta chain. Its antigen is unknown. The data belong to a study of shared clonotypes between healthy human individuals. Study conclusions and caveats: Naive subsets generally exceeded memory subsets in estimated richness. Generation probabilities were higher for clonotypes shared across all four sorted-subset donors than for unshared ones.

Clones were sequenced by immunoSEQ multiplex PCR, and TCRdb holds only the in-frame ones, with some missing. The table has approximately 530,000 clones, more than 95% seen once. All of the donors resided in Nashville, Tennessee, and each was a Caucasian adult. The TCR was taken from a woman under 40 in good health. Sequencing was done on a sample of naive CD4+ T cells sorted from blood. Described subset: CD45RA+ positively selected.

Here the CDR3 reads CASSTRTGEGGYTF. In DNA, the CDR3 is TGTGCCAGCAGTACTAGGACAGGGGAAGGTGGCTACACCTTC. This chain uses TRBV6-6 with TRBJ1-2; 9 nucleotides match TRBD1. The CDR3 spans 14 residues. CDR1 is MNHNY and CDR2 is SVGAGI in the germline V gene (reference sequence). Losses at the gene ends were 5 bases for V and 7 bases for J; bases not matched to a gene: 8.